This T cell receptor (beta chain) was recorded in a study of CD8 T cells in ankylosing spondylitis. TCRdb recomputed calls from the 5' RACE reads with MiXCR, one row per CDR3 protein. The sample includes roughly 120,000 distinct CDR3 sequences, approximately 6.8% of them seen just once. This clonotype was seen repeatedly, ten times or more. This CDR3 is 16 amino acids long. Germline trimming cut 0 bases from V and 3 bases from J; bases unmatched to any gene: 6. The germline V gene encodes CDR1 DFQATT and CDR2 SNEGSKA (reference sequence). This TCR was sampled from a male donor with ankylosing spondylitis or in good health (not recorded which). Sequenced material: blood, either unsorted or a sorted T cell fraction (not recorded which). The chain recombines TRBV20-1 with TRBJ2-2; 8 bases fit TRBD2. CDR3 residues: CSARDLGGAYTGELFF. The DNA for the CDR3 is TGCAGTGCTAGAGATCTCGGGGGGGCCTACACCGGGGAGCTGTTTTTT.